What follows is one T cell receptor (beta chain) and its context. Naive CD8 cells comprised CD45RO-negative, CCR7-positively selected cells, excluding terminally differentiated effector memory CD45RA+ cells. There are 12 residues in the CDR3. V shed 2 bases and J shed 6 bases, with 5 bases lying between them. CDR1 and CDR2 from the germline V gene are PRHDT and FYEKMQ (reference sequence). This sample stems from a study of shared clonotypes between healthy human individuals. Produced via immunoSEQ multiplex PCR; TCRdb's table is partial and in-frame only. The sample lists around 640,000 clones; roughly 96% were seen once.

The chain links TRBV13 to TRBJ2-1; tentative D call: TRBD1 (5 bases). This TCR was recovered from a woman under 40 in good health. Sequenced sample: naive CD8+ T cells sorted from blood. This chain's CDR3 is CASSLQGNEQFF. The CDR3 DNA reads as TGTGCCAGCAGCTTACAGGGCAATGAGCAGTTCTTC.